The next 25 T cell receptor beta chains were all read from a single sample in a study of blood T cell repertoires in COVID-19 (dated by TCRdb to the early 2020s). Receptors were amplified or captured by the immunoSEQ multiplex PCR assay. The clones in this table, taken by TCRdb from immuneACCESS, are in-frame only. Not every clone is retained; where verified, under half of the shortfall comes from an unresolved V gene, and the cause of the rest is unknown. The sample profile shows fewer than 350,000 clones; roughly 85% of them were found once. Clones ranked in the top ten supply roughly 2.5% of the sample. The sequenced sample was PBMCs or T cells enriched from blood (not recorded which). The source of these receptors is a woman between 50 and 59 years old who had recovered from COVID-19.

This sequence joins TRBV3-1 (or the pseudogene TRBV3-2) and TRBJ2-5; no clear D gene. V lost 1 base and J 2 bases, leaving 11 bases between the germline ends. The CDR3 is 15 amino acids. Germline CDR1 LGHDT, CDR2 YNNKEL (reference sequence). The CDR3 spells CASSQVRYFQETQYF. In DNA, the CDR3 is TGTGCCAGCAGCCAAGTCCGGTACTTTCAAGAGACCCAGTACTTC.

The chain has TRBV9 and TRBJ1-2; no clear D gene. The ends were cut back, 5 bases at V and 2 bases at J, with 10 bases in the middle. Germline loops: CDR1 SGDLS, CDR2 YYNGEE. This CDR3 comprises 13 residues. As DNA, the CDR3 is TGTGCCAGCAGTCCCACCCTAAACTATGGCTACACCTTC. Its translation is CASSPTLNYGYTF.

The rearrangement uses TRBV15 and TRBJ2-3, with D maybe TRBD2 (5 bases). The CDR3 extends over 15 amino acids. V lost 1 base to trimming and J lost 6 bases, with 14 bases between them. CDR1 and CDR2 from the germline V gene are LNHNV and YYDKDF (reference sequence). CDR3 loop: CATSRVTSRGDTQYF. Here the CDR3 DNA reads TGTGCCACCAGCAGAGTAACTAGTCGAGGCGATACGCAGTATTTT.

Only a few counts were recorded for this clone. The CDR3: CASSSPRRTNSPLHF. As DNA, the CDR3 is TGTGCCAGCAGCTCACCCCGGAGGACGAATTCACCCCTCCACTTT. The genes are TRBV7-2 and TRBJ1-6; unclear D gene. Germline V gene sequence: CDR1 SGHTA, CDR2 FQGNSA. The CDR3 consists of 15 residues. The V end was cut by 4 bases, the J end by 7 bases, with 14 bases between.

Here the CDR3 DNA reads TGTGCCAGCAGCCGAGGCAGTTCCGGGGAGCTGTTTTTT. It specifies CASSRGSSGELFF. The V gene is TRBV11-3, the J gene TRBJ2-2; D is undetermined. V lost 5 bases and J lost 6, with 10 bases in between. The CDR3 runs 13 residues. Germline V CDR1 and CDR2: SGHNT, YENEEA.

This chain links TRBV4-1 with TRBJ1-1; the match to TRBD1 covers 8 bases. The CDR3 spans 16 residues. Germline CDR1 is MGHRA and CDR2 is YSYEKL. The V gene end was trimmed by 1 base and the J gene end by 5 bases; junction bases not matched to a gene: 9. As DNA, the CDR3 is TGCGCCAGCAGCCAAGGGGGCAGGGGGCGCGGAACTGAAGCTTTCTTT. This sequence encodes CASSQGGRGRGTEAFF.

In nucleotides, the CDR3 is TGTGCCACCAGTGATTCTGGGGGCGGGAGGAATGAGCAGTTCTTC. Translated, it gives CATSDSGGGRNEQFF. The chain has TRBV24-1 and TRBJ2-1; 8 bases fit TRBD2. With V trimmed by 2 bases and J by 7 bases, 6 bases remained unmatched. CDR1 and CDR2 from the germline V gene are KGHDR and SFDVKD. This CDR3 is 15 amino acids long.

This chain uses TRBV9 with TRBJ2-1; TRBD2 agrees at 9 bases. Looked up from germline, CDR1 is SGDLS and CDR2 is YYNGEE. The CDR3 loop spans 15 amino acids. J was trimmed by 6 bases and V by 4 bases; bases with no gene match: 8. The CDR3 sequence: CASSILAGSVNEQFF. The CDR3 DNA follows: TGTGCCAGCAGCATCCTAGCGGGATCCGTCAATGAGCAGTTCTTC. The full variable domain, completed using reference TRBV9 and TRBJ2-1, is DSGVTQTPKHLITATGQRVTLRCSPRSGDLSVYWYQQSLDQGLQFLIQYYNGEERAKGNILERFSAQQFPDLHSELNLSSLELGDSALYFCASSILAGSVNEQFFGPGTRLTVL.

This clone was counted a single time. The chain joins TRBV11-2 to TRBJ2-7, with D perhaps matching TRBD2 (6 bases). Germline CDR1 and CDR2: SGHAT and FQNNGV. The CDR3 loop spans 14 amino acids. V lost 0 bases and J 6 bases, leaving 12 bases between the germline ends. The CDR3 bases are TGTGCCAGCAGCTTAGATTCGGGGGTGAGCGAGCAGTACTTC. Translated: CASSLDSGVSEQYF.

With regard to this clone: The same CDR3 arises from other DNA sequences in this sample as well. For the CDR3, the DNA is TGTGCCACCAGTGATCCCCGGGACAGGACCTACGAGCAGTACTTC. It codes for CATSDPRDRTYEQYF. This chain connects TRBV24-1 to TRBJ2-7; 8 bases fit TRBD1. V shed 3 bases and J 2 bases; nucleotides not matched to a gene: 5. This CDR3 has 15 amino acids. Germline values: CDR1 KGHDR, CDR2 SFDVKD.

The count of this clone is one. The V call is TRBV18, the J call TRBJ1-4; D not resolved. Trimming pared 1 base from V and 4 bases from J, leaving 10 bases between. Germline V gene sequence: CDR1 KGHSH, CDR2 LQKENI. The CDR3 runs 15 residues. The CDR3 region has the DNA TGTGCCAGCTCACCACGAGGGTTAGGTAATGAAAAACTGTTTTTT. Encoded protein: CASSPRGLGNEKLFF.

This clone is a singleton in its sample. This chain uses TRBV28 with TRBJ1-2; possibly TRBD1 for D (5 bases). The CDR3 totals 13 residues. Germline V lookup: CDR1 MDHEN, CDR2 SYDVKM. V was pared by 6 bases and J by 2 bases, with 10 bases between. The CDR3 is CASRLAGNYGYTF. The CDR3, as DNA: TGTGCCAGCAGGCTCGCAGGGAACTATGGCTACACCTTC.

J is TRBJ2-3 and V is TRBV28; no definite D call. CDR1 MDHEN and CDR2 SYDVKM come from the germline V gene. The V end lost 9 bases, the J end lost 3 bases, and 4 bases lay between the germline ends. The CDR3 has 10 amino acids. The CDR3 coding sequence is TGTGCCAGTGCGACAGATACGCAGTATTTT. This codes for CASATDTQYF. The full variable domain, its missing parts supplied by reference TRBV28 and TRBJ2-3, is DVKVTQSSRYLVKRTGEKVFLECVQDMDHENMFWYRQDPGLGLRLIYFSYDVKMKEKGDIPEGYSVSREKKERFSLILESASTNQTSMYLCASATDTQYFGPGTRLTVL.

This clone was counted once. The rearrangement links TRBV6-5 to TRBJ1-2; tentative D call: TRBD1 (6 bases). CDR1 MNHEY and CDR2 SVGAGI come from the germline V gene. The CDR3 totals 15 residues. V lost 6 bases and J 0 bases, leaving 14 bases between the germline ends. CDR3 amino acids: CASREDRATNYGYTF. The CDR3, as DNA: TGTGCCAGCAGGGAGGACAGAGCAACTAACTATGGCTACACCTTC.

As concerns this clone: At one of its ends the junction is not consistent with the germline gene, which may arise from a read error. The chain joins TRBV9 to TRBJ1-1; a weak D match, TRBD1 (6 bases). Looked up from germline, CDR1 is SGDLS and CDR2 is YYNGEE. CDR3 length: 11 amino acids. The CDR3 DNA reads TGTGCCAGCAGCGTAGGGGGGCAGCTCATCTTT. Residues: CASSVGGQLIF.

For this clone: This specimen includes other DNA sequences encoding the same CDR3. The rearrangement uses TRBV5-1 and TRBJ2-5; D is ambiguous. Trimming left V 0 bases short and J 2 bases short, with 8 bases between. CDR3 length equals 14 residues. Germline CDR1 and CDR2: SGHRS and YFSETQ. This CDR3 reads CASSLGQVQETQYF. The CDR3 DNA reads TGCGCCAGCAGCTTGGGCCAGGTACAAGAGACCCAGTACTTC. Full variable domain (missing parts from reference TRBV5-1 and TRBJ2-5): KAGVTQTPRYLIKTRGQQVTLSCSPISGHRSVSWYQQTPGQGLQFLFEYFSETQRNKGNFPGRFSGRQFSNSRSEMNVSTLELGDSALYLCASSLGQVQETQYFGPGTRLLVL.

This sequence joins TRBV28 and TRBJ1-1; TRBD1 is a possible D gene (6 bases). The CDR3 runs to 14 residues. In germline, CDR1 is MDHEN, CDR2 SYDVKM. The ends were cut back, 6 bases at V and 4 bases at J, with 15 bases in the middle. The CDR3 spells CASRPPHRATEAFF. CDR3 in DNA: TGTGCCAGCAGACCCCCTCACAGGGCCACTGAAGCTTTCTTT.

This chain uses TRBV6-5 with TRBJ1-1; D gene ambiguous. The V gene lost 2 bases and the J gene lost 2 bases, with 15 bases spanning the gap. The V gene's germline CDR1 is MNHEY and CDR2 SVGAGI. The length of the CDR3 is 16 residues. In nucleotides, the CDR3 is TGTGCCAGCAGTTACAGCCGGAGGGATGGTAACACTGAAGCTTTCTTT. It translates to CASSYSRRDGNTEAFF.

The chain carries TRBV29-1 and TRBJ1-1; TRBD1 agrees at 9 bases. The CDR3 covers 14 residues. The germline V gene has CDR1 SQVTM and CDR2 ANQGSEA. Trimming took 5 bases from V and 10 from J; bases not matched to a gene: 14. Written as DNA, the CDR3 is TGCAGCGTTTTACCGCCTCCCTCGACAGGGGGAGCTTTCTTT. Its translation: CSVLPPPSTGGAFF.

V usage is TRBV29-1 and J usage is TRBJ2-5, with 7 nucleotides matching TRBD1. V was pared by 7 bases and J by 3 bases, with 5 bases of the junction left unmatched. Germline V lookup: CDR1 SQVTM, CDR2 ANQGSEA. The CDR3 covers 12 residues. In nucleotides, the CDR3 is TGCAGCGCGGGACAGAAGAAAGAGACCCAGTACTTC. Translation gives CSAGQKKETQYF.

The V call is TRBV6-4, the J call TRBJ1-5; possibly TRBD1 for D (5 bases). In germline, CDR1 is MRHNA, CDR2 SNTAGT. Trimming shortened V by 6 bases and J by 5 bases, and 11 bases separated the two germline ends. The CDR3 spans 13 residues. The CDR3 sequence is CASSPREDQPQHF. For the CDR3, the DNA is TGTGCCAGCAGCCCCAGGGAGGATCAGCCCCAGCATTTT.

V is TRBV15 and J is TRBJ1-1; 9 positions agree with TRBD1. The CDR3 is 18 amino acids. Germline-derived CDR1 and CDR2 are LNHNV and YYDKDF (reference sequence). The junction had 13 bases not matched to a gene; V was cut back by 5 bases and J by 0 bases. In DNA form, the CDR3 reads TGTGCCACCAGCCTCATAAAAGGGACAGGGTTCATGAACACTGAAGCTTTCTTT. Encoded protein: CATSLIKGTGFMNTEAFF.

Written as DNA, the CDR3 is TGCGCCAGCAAACGGGACACTGGTGAAAAACTGTTTTTT. As protein: CASKRDTGEKLFF. The rearrangement uses TRBV5-1 and TRBJ1-4; tentatively, D is TRBD1 (6 bases). The CDR3 runs to 13 residues. Trimming removed 6 bases at V and 7 bases at J, with 13 bases between. Germline V gene lookup returns CDR1 SGHRS and CDR2 YFSETQ.

V gene TRBV27 combines with J gene TRBJ1-5; TRBD1 aligns across 8 bases. This CDR3 contains 16 residues. Germline CDR1 is MNHEY and CDR2 is SMNVEV (reference sequence). Trimming cost V 6 bases and J 4 bases; bases outside gene matches: 11. The CDR3 DNA reads TGTGCCAGCAGCCCCGGACAGGGATCAGGGAATCAGCCCCAGCATTTT. It specifies CASSPGQGSGNQPQHF.

The rearrangement joins TRBV2 to TRBJ2-1; 10 nucleotides line up with TRBD2. V trimming: 5 bases; J trimming: 8 bases; junction bases outside the gene matches: 9. Germline CDR1 reads SNHLY; CDR2 reads FYNNEI. There are 15 residues in the CDR3. CDR3 bases: TGTGCCAGCAGTTCCCAGGGACTAGCGAGCGATGAGCAGTTCTTC. Translation gives CASSSQGLASDEQFF.